Listed below are T cell receptor beta chains from one sample, sequenced in a study of blood T cell repertoires in COVID-19. TCRdb's copy holds only in-frame clones and misses some; the assay was immunoSEQ multiplex PCR. There are over 100,000 clones in the sample; roughly four fifths occur only once, and 6.5% to 10% lies in the top ten. The sample comprised peripheral blood. All receptors come from a man between 70 and 80 years old with acute or convalescent COVID-19. CDR3s leave out the opening cysteine and the closing phenylalanine or tryptophan. D genes are given only for firm matches.

D gene	V gene	J gene	CDR3 protein
.	TRBV6-1	TRBJ2-7	ASSEPDSSYEQY
TRBD2	TRBV10-3	TRBJ2-7	AIRLAEPPYEQY
TRBD1	TRBV2	TRBJ1-5	ASSQDREYQPQH
.	TRBV3-1/TRBV3-2	TRBJ1-1	ASSQDLRGNTEAF
TRBD2	TRBV4-2	TRBJ2-3	ASSLNQAGTSGGTDTQY
TRBD1	TRBV10-3	TRBJ1-2	ASRQGEAYGYT
TRBD2	TRBV10-1	TRBJ2-3	ASSDSGRDTDTQY
.	TRBV29-1	TRBJ1-1	SVGWAGTSPF
TRBD1	TRBV30	TRBJ2-3	AWRTGGTDTQY
TRBD1	TRBV19	TRBJ2-7	ASSIAGTGFDEQY
.	TRBV5-4	TRBJ2-7	ASSALDGKYEQY
.	TRBV2	TRBJ2-7	ASNRDFTYEQY
TRBD2	TRBV10-3	TRBJ2-1	ATRKSGVNNEQF
.	TRBV6-1	TRBJ2-7	ASRPGTAYEQY
TRBD1	TRBV19	TRBJ1-1	ASSQGVWNTEAF
.	TRBV15	TRBJ2-3	ATSRERRLDTDTQY
TRBD2	TRBV3-1/TRBV3-2	TRBJ2-2	ASSQGLAGGSGELF
TRBD1	TRBV5-6	TRBJ1-5	ASSDRGHQPQH
TRBD1	TRBV19	TRBJ1-2	ASSRDRPNYGYT
.	TRBV6-6	TRBJ2-2	ASRGGLAATGELF
TRBD1	TRBV7-9	TRBJ1-1	ASSLEGAYTEAF
.	TRBV27	TRBJ1-1	ASSLFPGAEAF
TRBD2	TRBV27	TRBJ2-1	ASTGLAGAGRNNEQF
TRBD2	TRBV9	TRBJ2-3	ASSVLREGRDTQY
TRBD1	TRBV16	TRBJ2-3	ASSRGGQATDTQY
TRBD1	TRBV20-1	TRBJ1-3	SASGAGGSGNTIY
.	TRBV4-2	TRBJ2-1	ASSQDRPATRSYNEQF
TRBD1	TRBV5-1	TRBJ1-1	ASSGDRRNTEAF
.	TRBV9	TRBJ1-1	ASSVGSGKSNTEAF
.	TRBV29-1	TRBJ1-1	SVASGLVNTEAF
.	TRBV3-1/TRBV3-2	TRBJ1-3	ASSLQGSGNTIY
.	TRBV12-3/TRBV12-4	TRBJ2-3	ASSLQLRDTQY
TRBD2	TRBV9	TRBJ2-3	ASSVGASGGGTDTQY
TRBD2	TRBV6-5	TRBJ2-3	ASSYMGSGAADTQY
TRBD1	TRBV5-4	TRBJ2-3	ASSLRDRGGSTQY
TRBD1	TRBV3-1/TRBV3-2	TRBJ1-6	ASSQAGQGTGSPLH
TRBD2	TRBV19	TRBJ2-1	ASSISSGSEQF
TRBD1	TRBV27	TRBJ1-2	ASSLYRDRVRGYT
TRBD1	TRBV10-1	TRBJ2-7	ASSRTGFNEQY
.	TRBV28	TRBJ1-4	ASNLSQGSYEKLF
TRBD1	TRBV14	TRBJ1-2	ASSPQGAREGYT
.	TRBV28	TRBJ1-2	ASSFFGRNYGYT
.	TRBV21-1	TRBJ1-2	ASSKKIRNRDRDSNYGYT
.	TRBV28	TRBJ2-1	ASLRASEQF
.	TRBV7-9	TRBJ1-2	ASGQAGYT
.	TRBV7-9	TRBJ1-1	ASSLEGRRSF
.	TRBV12-3/TRBV12-4	TRBJ2-2	ASSFFETGELF
.	TRBV4-2	TRBJ1-1	ASSQEGGRVNTEAF
TRBD1	TRBV19	TRBJ2-1	ASSRTGVVSYNEQF
TRBD1	TRBV3-1/TRBV3-2	TRBJ1-2	ASSRTGTGYGYT
.	TRBV6-1	TRBJ2-3	ASSEVRLSTDTQY
TRBD1	TRBV6-1	TRBJ2-6	ASSEDRAGANVLT
TRBD1	TRBV5-6	TRBJ2-1	ASSLLQGRHNEQF
TRBD2	TRBV5-1	TRBJ2-3	ASWRGGQTDTQY
TRBD1	TRBV19	TRBJ2-5	ASSVEGGRQETQY
TRBD1	TRBV5-1	TRBJ2-5	ASSSGQRETQY
TRBD2	TRBV5-1	TRBJ2-3	ASSREASSNTDTQY
TRBD1	TRBV18	TRBJ1-5	ASSPDGTGGVPQH
TRBD1	TRBV7-9	TRBJ1-4	ASSLGGTGNEKLF